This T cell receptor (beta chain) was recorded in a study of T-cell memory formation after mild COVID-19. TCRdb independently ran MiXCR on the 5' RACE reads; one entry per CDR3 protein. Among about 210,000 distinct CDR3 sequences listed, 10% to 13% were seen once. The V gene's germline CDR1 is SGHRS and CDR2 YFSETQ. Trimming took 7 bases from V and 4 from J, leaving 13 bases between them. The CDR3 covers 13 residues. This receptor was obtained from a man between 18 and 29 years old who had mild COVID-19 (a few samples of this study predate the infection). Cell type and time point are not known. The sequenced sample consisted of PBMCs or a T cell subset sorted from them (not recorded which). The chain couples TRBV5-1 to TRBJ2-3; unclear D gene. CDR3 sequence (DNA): TGCGCCAGCGGGAACGGGCCAGCAGATACGCAGTATTTT. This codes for CASGNGPADTQYF.